Each of the 30 T cell receptor beta chains below was sequenced from the same sample in a study of blood T cell repertoires in COVID-19. The assay was immunoSEQ multiplex PCR, and TCRdb's table has in-frame clones only and misses some. There are about 100,000 clones in the sample; about 89% occur only once, and nearly 5% lies in the top ten. Sequencing used peripheral blood. The receptor source for this set is a man aged 35 to 55 with active or convalescent COVID-19.

V usage is TRBV7-2 and J usage is TRBJ2-1; D call uncertain. The ends were cut back, 1 base at V and 7 bases at J, with 11 bases in the middle. The CDR3 totals 14 residues. From germline, CDR1 is SGHTA and CDR2 FQGNSA. The CDR3 DNA reads as TGTGCCAGCAGCTTAGAGCCTAGTAGAAATGAGCAGTTCTTC. This codes for CASSLEPSRNEQFF.

The gene calls are TRBV11-3 and TRBJ1-2; 7 nucleotides agree with TRBD1. In germline, CDR1 is SGHNT, CDR2 YENEEA. This CDR3 is 16 amino acids long. The J segment lost 6 bases and the V segment lost 2 bases, leaving 12 bases of the junction unmatched. CDR3: CASSLWDRPRGNGYTF. In DNA form, the CDR3 reads TGTGCCAGCAGCTTATGGGACAGACCTCGTGGGAATGGCTACACCTTC.

The CDR3 protein is CASSPRDTQYF. CDR3 nucleotides: TGTGCCAGCAGCCCGCGGGATACGCAGTATTTT. The gene calls are TRBV6-2 or TRBV6-3 and TRBJ2-3; D remains ambiguous. This CDR3 has 11 amino acids. Germline CDR1 is MNHEY and CDR2 is SVGEGT. The V end lost 6 bases, the J end lost 6 bases, and 7 bases lay between the germline ends.

The chain joins TRBV30 to TRBJ2-7; 11 nucleotides align to TRBD1. CDR1 is GTSNPN and CDR2 is SVGIG in the germline V gene (reference sequence). The ends lost 4 bases at V and 4 bases at J; junction bases unmatched: 3. CDR3 length equals 13 residues. CDR3 sequence (DNA): TGTGCCTGGAACGGACAGGGGGCTTACGAGCAGTACTTC. The encoded protein is CAWNGQGAYEQYF.

CDR3 loop: CASSLEAVNTEAFF. The CDR3 DNA reads as TGTGCCAGCAGTTTAGAGGCGGTGAACACTGAAGCTTTCTTT. The chain is built from TRBV28 and TRBJ1-1; no reliable D call. The CDR3 extends over 14 amino acids. Germline values: CDR1 MDHEN, CDR2 SYDVKM. V lost 2 bases and J lost 0, with 7 bases in between.

The V and J genes are TRBV6-2 or TRBV6-3 and TRBJ2-1, with 11 bases identical to TRBD2. CDR1 is MNHEY and CDR2 is SVGEGT in the germline V gene. Trimming cost V 6 bases and J 7 bases; bases outside gene matches: 11. The CDR3 is 16 amino acids. CDR3: CASSTSGSDRGNEQFF. In nucleotides, the CDR3 is TGTGCCAGCAGCACTAGCGGGAGTGATCGTGGGAATGAGCAGTTCTTC.

The chain uses TRBV28 and TRBJ2-5, with unresolved D. V lost 2 bases and J lost 4, with 5 bases in between. Germline loops: CDR1 MDHEN, CDR2 SYDVKM. The CDR3 length is 12 residues. The CDR3 reads CASSLLVETQYF. The CDR3 DNA reads as TGTGCCAGCAGTTTACTTGTAGAGACCCAGTACTTC.

This clone was recorded only once. The CDR3: CASMGLVNTEAFF. The CDR3 region has the DNA TGTGCCAGCATGGGCTTAGTGAACACTGAAGCTTTCTTT. The chain combines TRBV28 with TRBJ1-1; no firm D call. The CDR3 has 13 amino acids. CDR1 MDHEN and CDR2 SYDVKM come from the germline V gene. Trimming left V 7 bases short and J 0 bases short, with 9 bases between.

This chain connects TRBV12-3 or TRBV12-4 to TRBJ2-7; weak D call: TRBD2 (5 bases). The CDR3 runs to 13 residues. Trimming removed 3 bases from V and 3 bases from J, with 9 bases in between. CDR3 in amino acids: CASSLAGNYEQYF. CDR3 DNA: TGTGCCAGCAGTTTGGCCGGGAACTACGAGCAGTACTTC.

This chain links TRBV9 with TRBJ2-1; 10 nucleotides line up with TRBD2. The CDR3 runs 15 residues. Germline loops: CDR1 SGDLS, CDR2 YYNGEE. Trimming took 3 bases from V and 4 from J; bases not matched to a gene: 4. This chain's CDR3 is CASSASGRVYNEQFF. DNA of the CDR3: TGTGCCAGCAGCGCCAGCGGGAGGGTTTACAATGAGCAGTTCTTC.

The chain has TRBV28 and TRBJ1-6; 10 bases are shared with TRBD1. CDR1 MDHEN and CDR2 SYDVKM come from the germline V gene. The CDR3 runs 14 residues. J was trimmed by 9 bases and V by 3 bases; bases with no gene match: 2. The CDR3 DNA reads as TGTGCCAGCAGTTTCGACAGGGGGCTTTCACCCCTCCACTTT. Translating gives CASSFDRGLSPLHF.

This clone has just one count. The chain links TRBV5-4 to TRBJ1-1; D unresolved. V was trimmed by 2 bases and J by 5 bases, leaving 10 bases between them. CDR3 length: 13 residues. The V gene's germline CDR1 is SGHNT and CDR2 YYREEE (reference sequence). The CDR3 loop is CASSFGGRTEAFF. The CDR3 coding sequence is TGTGCCAGCAGCTTCGGAGGGAGAACTGAAGCTTTCTTT.

The chain employs TRBV6-5 and TRBJ2-1, with D possibly being TRBD1 (6 bases). Trimming left V 6 bases short and J 8 bases short, with 14 bases between. The germline V gene encodes CDR1 MNHEY and CDR2 SVGAGI. The CDR3 length is 13 residues. CDR3 protein: CASSLGGWDEQFF. Here the CDR3 DNA reads TGTGCCAGCAGCCTAGGGGGATGGGATGAGCAGTTCTTC.

For the CDR3, the DNA is TGTGCCAGCAGTTACGTTACAGGTCATGGCTACACCTTC. This encodes CASSYVTGHGYTF. J is TRBJ1-2 and V is TRBV6-5, with D possibly matching TRBD1 (5 bases). The germline CDR1 and CDR2 sequences are MNHEY and SVGAGI. This CDR3 has 13 amino acids. V lost 2 bases and J 6 bases, leaving 10 bases between the germline ends.

The chain carries TRBV7-9 and TRBJ2-7, with 10 nucleotides matching TRBD1. Germline assignment: CDR1 SEHNR and CDR2 FQNEAQ (reference sequence). The J segment lost 2 bases and the V segment lost 1 base, leaving 8 bases of the junction unmatched. This CDR3 region has 17 residues. The CDR3 nucleotides read TGTGCCAGCAGCTTAGAGGAAGTTGGACAGGGGGCCTACGAGCAGTACTTC. It translates to CASSLEEVGQGAYEQYF.

The CDR3 reads CASSLGTSGSLETQYF. For the CDR3, the DNA is TGTGCCAGCAGCTTAGGGACTAGCGGGAGTTTGGAGACCCAGTACTTC. The V gene is TRBV7-7, the J gene TRBJ2-5; 13 bases are a match to TRBD2. V shed 1 base, J shed 5 bases, and the junction held 4 bases outside the gene matches. CDR3 length: 16 residues. CDR1 and CDR2 (germline): SSHAT, FNYEAQ (reference sequence).

The chain employs TRBV19 and TRBJ2-2, with TRBD2 matching 14 bases. The CDR3 has 16 residues. The V segment lost 10 bases and the J segment 5 bases; nucleotides outside the gene matches: 9. Germline assignment: CDR1 LNHDA and CDR2 SQIVND (reference sequence). The CDR3 spells CATKGLAGEGTGELFF. DNA for the CDR3: TGTGCCACCAAGGGACTAGCGGGAGAGGGTACCGGGGAGCTGTTTTTT.

The gene calls are TRBV6-5 and TRBJ1-3; TRBD1 matches 9 bases. This CDR3 is built from 14 residues. The trim removed 5 bases at V and 3 bases at J, leaving 2 bases unmatched. Germline CDR1 MNHEY, CDR2 SVGAGI. The CDR3 region is CASSTGQGGNTIYF. The CDR3 bases are TGTGCCAGCAGTACGGGACAGGGTGGAAACACCATATATTTT.

The chain has TRBV6-5 and TRBJ2-7, with D perhaps matching TRBD1 (5 bases). The CDR3 runs to 11 residues. The V gene's germline CDR1 is MNHEY and CDR2 SVGAGI. Trimming pared 6 bases from V and 4 bases from J, leaving 7 bases between. The CDR3 spells CASRSGYEQYF. The CDR3 DNA is TGTGCCAGCAGGTCAGGGTACGAGCAGTACTTC.

This chain links TRBV19 with TRBJ2-1; D remains ambiguous. The CDR3 is 14 residues long. The V and J ends lost 1 base and 5 bases respectively, with 9 bases between them. Germline CDR1 reads LNHDA; CDR2 reads SQIVND (reference sequence). The CDR3 sequence: CASSIVALNNEQFF. CDR3 DNA sequence: TGTGCCAGTAGTATAGTAGCTTTGAACAATGAGCAGTTCTTC. Full variable domain (remainder filled in from reference TRBV19 and TRBJ2-1): DGGITQSPKYLFRKEGQNVTLSCEQNLNHDAMYWYRQDPGQGLRLIYYSQIVNDFQKGDIAEGYSVSREKKESFPLTVTSAQKNPTAFYLCASSIVALNNEQFFGPGTRLTVL.

V is TRBV7-3 and J is TRBJ2-7; 9 bases match TRBD1. The J segment lost 3 bases and the V segment lost 5 bases, leaving 5 bases of the junction unmatched. From germline, CDR1 is SGHTA and CDR2 FQGTGA. The CDR3 runs to 14 residues. The CDR3 spells CASSPRGQGYEQYF. The CDR3 DNA reads as TGTGCCAGCAGCCCACGGGGACAGGGCTACGAGCAGTACTTC.

The chain combines TRBV7-9 with TRBJ1-2, with 9 bases fitting TRBD1. The V segment lost 4 bases and the J segment 3 bases; nucleotides outside the gene matches: 3. Germline CDR1 SEHNR, CDR2 FQNEAQ (reference sequence). The CDR3 has 14 residues. This chain's CDR3 is CASSWTGVDYGYTF. CDR3 nucleotides: TGTGCCAGCAGCTGGACAGGGGTTGACTATGGCTACACCTTC.

This clone appeared a single time. V gene TRBV18 combines with J gene TRBJ2-1, with TRBD2 matching over 8 bases. V lost 6 bases, J lost 7 bases, and 11 bases stayed unmatched. This CDR3 region has 15 residues. CDR1 and CDR2 (germline): KGHSH, LQKENI. The DNA for the CDR3 is TGTGCCAGCTCCCCTCAGAGCGGGAGCTATAATGAGCAGTTCTTC. Encoded protein: CASSPQSGSYNEQFF. The full variable domain, its missing parts supplied by reference TRBV18 and TRBJ2-1, is NAGVMQNPRHLVRRRGQEARLRCSPMKGHSHVYWYRQLPEEGLKFMVYLQKENIIDESGMPKERFSAEFPKEGPSILRIQQVVRGDSAAYFCASSPQSGSYNEQFFGPGTRLTVL.

J is TRBJ1-5 and V is TRBV3-1 (or the pseudogene TRBV3-2), with D possibly being TRBD1 (6 bases). This CDR3 region has 13 residues. V lost 7 bases and J 6 bases, leaving 13 bases between the germline ends. CDR1 and CDR2 from the germline V gene are LGHDT and YNNKEL (reference sequence). This chain's CDR3 is CASTQGNSQPQHF. CDR3 coding DNA: TGTGCCAGCACGCAGGGGAATAGTCAGCCCCAGCATTTT.

This clone was observed a few times. The chain uses TRBV11-1 and TRBJ2-1, with D possibly TRBD2 on 6 matching bases. V lost 5 bases and J 7 bases, leaving 18 bases between the germline ends. CDR1 is SGHAT, CDR2 FQDESV, per germline (reference sequence). CDR3 length: 15 amino acids. The CDR3 is CASSRIAGSWNEQFF. CDR3 nucleotide sequence: TGTGCCAGCAGCCGTATTGCGGGGTCTTGGAATGAGCAGTTCTTC.

The rearrangement joins TRBV27 to TRBJ2-5; possibly TRBD2 for D (5 bases). The V end was cut by 3 bases, the J end by 4 bases, with 9 bases between. The CDR3 spans 13 residues. The germline V gene encodes CDR1 MNHEY and CDR2 SMNVEV (reference sequence). The CDR3 DNA follows: TGTGCCAGCAGTTTCCTTGGAGGAGAGACCCAGTACTTC. Amino acid sequence: CASSFLGGETQYF.

The chain combines TRBV28 with TRBJ2-7; 11 positions agree with TRBD1. The trim removed 4 bases at V and 9 bases at J, leaving 5 bases unmatched. This CDR3 is 13 amino acids long. CDR1 and CDR2 (germline): MDHEN, SYDVKM. CDR3 amino acids: CASSSGDRGVQYF. CDR3 nucleotide sequence: TGTGCCAGCAGTTCCGGGGACAGGGGGGTGCAGTACTTC.

The V gene is TRBV21-1, the J gene TRBJ2-7; TRBD1, the table's D call, was not compared with the DNA. TRBV21-1 is described as a pseudogene. This CDR3 is 18 amino acids long. The CDR3 loop reads CASSRRPSDKSSSYEQYF. The DNA of the CDR3 is TGTGCCAGCAGCAGGCGTCCATCCGACAAATCGAGCTCCTACGAGCAGTACTTC.

The chain uses TRBV6-1 and TRBJ2-2; D is ambiguous. The CDR3 is made up of 16 amino acids. Looked up from germline, CDR1 is MNHNS and CDR2 is SASEGT. Trimming stripped 2 bases from V and 3 bases from J, with 13 bases between. In DNA, the CDR3 is TGTGCCAGCAGTGAACTTCGCGGAGTTTACACCGGGGAGCTGTTTTTT. It translates to CASSELRGVYTGELFF.

J is TRBJ2-3 and V is TRBV7-3; D might be TRBD2 (5 bases). This CDR3 contains 15 residues. Trimming left V 5 bases short and J 0 bases short, with 12 bases between. The germline V gene encodes CDR1 SGHTA and CDR2 FQGTGA. CDR3 residues: CASSRDGLSTDTQYF. In DNA, the CDR3 is TGTGCCAGCAGCCGCGACGGACTCAGCACAGATACGCAGTATTTT.